This T cell receptor (beta chain) was sequenced for a study of PD-1 blockade in classical Hodgkin lymphoma. Study-wide points: Patients excluded were those beginning nivolumab under 1 year after ASCT. CD4+ TCR diversity rose significantly by C4D1, and CD8+ TCR diversity did not.

To note about this clone: Its target is not known.

The trim removed 4 bases at V and 3 bases at J, leaving 15 bases unmatched. Germline V gives CDR1 SGHRS, CDR2 YFSETQ. The CDR3 has 18 residues. The method was immunoSEQ multiplex PCR; TCRdb's version includes in-frame clones alone and lacks a portion of them. This sample has roughly 13,000 clones, with around 86% found just once. All the patients suffered relapse after autologous stem cell transplantation, and brentuximab vedotin exposure differed. The J gene is TRBJ2-2, the V gene TRBV5-1; 7 nucleotides line up with TRBD2. Source: peripheral blood mononuclear cells (PBMCs), taken at baseline. The sequence derives from a human donor with classical Hodgkin lymphoma. The CDR3 coding sequence is TGCGCCAGCAGCCCGGAGGTAGCGGGTATAGGAGACACCGGGGAGCTGTTTTTT. It encodes CASSPEVAGIGDTGELFF.